This TCR beta chain comes out of a study of cytomegalovirus exposure and HLA in healthy donors. Study summary: Earlier findings included more than 95 million unique TCR beta sequences obtained from 180 million or so T cells.

A multiplex PCR was run with 60 Vbeta primers and 13 Jbeta primers. Generated by immunoSEQ multiplex PCR, the TCRdb table keeps only in-frame clones and is missing some. The repertoire has approximately 170,000 clones, roughly 79% of them found once; the top ten carry 6.5% to 8.5%. This clone showed up just a few times. This clonotype originated in a woman in her forties in good health and CMV-seropositive. The sample was PBMCs.

CDR3 in amino acids: CASSLGPSYNEQFF. CDR3 sequence (DNA): TGTGCCAGCAGCTTGGGGCCTTCCTACAATGAGCAGTTCTTC. The chain combines TRBV5-4 with TRBJ2-1; no clear D. The CDR3 covers 14 residues. Germline CDR1 and CDR2: SGHNT and YYREEE (reference sequence). Trimming shortened V by 0 bases and J by 1 base, and 5 bases separated the two germline ends.